This TCR beta chain is drawn from a study of T cell responses to AZD1222 COVID-19 vaccine. Study results and limitations: Most donors were white British, females outnumbered males, and clonal diversity was possibly underestimated. The number of AZD1222 recipients seropositive at baseline was only 6 or 7.

On this clone: The antigen is unknown.

Germline-derived CDR1 and CDR2 are LGHNA and YNFKEQ. V was clipped by 4 bases and J by 5 bases; unmatched bases: 6. The CDR3 spans 16 residues. This table comes from immunoSEQ multiplex PCR, and its TCRdb copy is limited to in-frame clones, with some not included. In the table there are 60,000 to 65,000 clones, less than 90% of which are singletons. The sample was peripheral blood, taken on day 0 of AZD1222 vaccination. This clonotype was obtained from an adult in good health. The chain has TRBV4-2 and TRBJ2-2; 11 bases line up with TRBD2. The CDR3 sequence: CASSRLAGGGTGELFF. For the CDR3, the DNA is TGTGCCAGCAGCCGCCTAGCGGGGGGTGGGACCGGGGAGCTGTTTTTT.